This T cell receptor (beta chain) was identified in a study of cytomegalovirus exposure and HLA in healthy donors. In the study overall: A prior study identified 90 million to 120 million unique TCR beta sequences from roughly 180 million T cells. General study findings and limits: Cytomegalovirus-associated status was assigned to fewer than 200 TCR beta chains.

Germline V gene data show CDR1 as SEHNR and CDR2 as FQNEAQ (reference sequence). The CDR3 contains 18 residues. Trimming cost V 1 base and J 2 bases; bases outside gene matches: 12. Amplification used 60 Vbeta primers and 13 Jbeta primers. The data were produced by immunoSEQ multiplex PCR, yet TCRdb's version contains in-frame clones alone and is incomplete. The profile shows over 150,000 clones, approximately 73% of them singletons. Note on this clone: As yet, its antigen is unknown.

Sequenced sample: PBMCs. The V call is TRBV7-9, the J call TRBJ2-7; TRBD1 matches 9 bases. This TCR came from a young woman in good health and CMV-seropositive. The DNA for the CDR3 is TGTGCCAGCAGCTTAGATCACAGGGGGCAGATTTTCGCCTACGAGCAGTACTTC. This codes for CASSLDHRGQIFAYEQYF.